This passage covers 27 T cell receptor beta chains from one sample sequenced in a study of T-cell memory formation after mild COVID-19. TCRdb fed the 5' RACE reads into MiXCR, producing one record per CDR3 protein. The data show roughly 140,000 distinct CDR3 sequences, 14% seen once. Sequencing input: PBMCs or a T cell subset sorted from them (not recorded which). Receptors were obtained from an adult woman who had mild COVID-19 (a few samples of this study predate the infection). Cell type and time point are not known.

The chain carries TRBV7-3 and TRBJ2-7, with 15 bases identical to TRBD2. Germline CDR1 and CDR2: SGHTA and FQGTGA. The length of the CDR3 is 19 residues. Losses at the gene ends were 5 bases for V and 0 bases for J; bases not matched to a gene: 11. DNA of the CDR3: TGTGCCAGCAGCGTCCCCGGGACTAGCGGGGGGCCATTCTCCTACGAGCAGTACTTC. The encoded protein is CASSVPGTSGGPFSYEQYF. The full variable domain, with the rest looked up from reference TRBV7-3 and TRBJ2-7, is GAGVSQTPSNKVTEKGKYVELRCDPISGHTALYWYRQSLGQGPEFLIYFQGTGAADDSGLPNDRFFAVRPEGSVSTLKIQRTERGDSAVYLCASSVPGTSGGPFSYEQYFGPGTRLTVT.

The chain uses TRBV4-1 and TRBJ1-1; D possibly corresponds to TRBD1 (6 bases). The CDR3 sequence is 15 residues long. Per germline, CDR1 MGHRA and CDR2 YSYEKL. V shed 2 bases and J shed 0 bases, with 10 bases lying between them. CDR3 protein: CASSQTGFMNTEAFF. The CDR3 DNA sequence: TGCGCCAGCAGCCAAACAGGGTTCATGAACACTGAAGCTTTCTTT.

This clonotype was recorded a few times. For the CDR3, the DNA is TGTGCCAGCAGCTTAGCCGAGACAGGAGCCATTCAGTACTTC. Translation gives CASSLAETGAIQYF. The chain is built from TRBV11-2 and TRBJ2-4, with D maybe TRBD1 (6 bases). Between the trimmed V and J ends, which lost 1 base and 9 bases, there was a span of 13 bases. Germline V gene lookup returns CDR1 SGHAT and CDR2 FQNNGV. This CDR3 comprises 14 residues.

J is TRBJ1-1 and V is TRBV6-5; tentative D call: TRBD1 (5 bases). Looked up from germline, CDR1 is MNHEY and CDR2 is SVGAGI. Trimming cost V 0 bases and J 4 bases, with 12 bases left between them. The CDR3 runs 15 residues. In DNA form, the CDR3 reads TGTGCCAGCAGTTACTCCGCAGGGAGTGGCACTGAAGCTTTCTTT. It codes for CASSYSAGSGTEAFF.

Turning to this clonotype: This may come from a read error, since a much larger clone is one base off. No conserved phenylalanine or tryptophan is present at the end of the CDR3, so a read error is the likely explanation. The chain is built from TRBV7-8 and TRBJ2-7; the D is unclear. CDR3 length: 13 residues. Germline values: CDR1 SGHVS, CDR2 FQNEAQ. V lost 0 bases to trimming and J lost 5 bases, with 8 bases between them. The DNA for the CDR3 is TGTGCCAGCAGCTTAGCTATCGCCGACGAGCAGTACTTA. This translates into CASSLAIADEQYL.

This clonotype was observed a few times. The CDR3 region has the DNA TGTGCCACCAGCAGAGATTACAGTAGATATTACAATGAGCAGTTCTTC. This translates into CATSRDYSRYYNEQFF. This sequence joins TRBV15 and TRBJ2-1; D is uncertain. Between the trimmed V and J ends, which lost 0 bases and 4 bases, there was a span of 13 bases. The CDR3 length is 16 residues. Germline V gene lookup returns CDR1 LNHNV and CDR2 YYDKDF (reference sequence).

The chain carries TRBV13 and TRBJ2-1; 8 nucleotides match TRBD2. The germline V gene has CDR1 PRHDT and CDR2 FYEKMQ (reference sequence). The CDR3 contains 18 residues. The trim removed 4 bases at V and 0 bases at J, leaving 11 bases unmatched. CDR3 sequence: CASSSIQLSGSSYNEQFF. The CDR3 DNA reads TGTGCCAGCAGCTCCATCCAACTCAGCGGGAGCTCCTACAATGAGCAGTTCTTC.

The rearrangement uses TRBV7-9 and TRBJ2-5; 11 nucleotides agree with TRBD2. The junction had 11 bases not matched to a gene; V was cut back by 5 bases and J by 0 bases. The CDR3 length is 18 residues. Germline CDR1 and CDR2: SEHNR and FQNEAQ (reference sequence). The CDR3 here is CASSPTSSGRMYQETQYF. DNA of the CDR3: TGTGCCAGCAGCCCCACATCTAGCGGGAGGATGTACCAAGAGACCCAGTACTTC.

This clonotype turned up a few times. V and J are TRBV6-1 and TRBJ2-3, with 11 positions matching TRBD2. The CDR3 runs to 15 residues. V lost 5 bases and J lost 2; bases outside the gene matches: 3. Germline CDR1 is MNHNS and CDR2 is SASEGT. The CDR3 reads CASSNSGGATDTQYF. The CDR3 DNA follows: TGTGCCAGCAGTAATAGCGGGGGGGCCACAGATACGCAGTATTTT.

This clonotype appeared a few times. The V call is TRBV12-3 or TRBV12-4, the J call TRBJ2-3; TRBD2 is a possible D gene (5 bases). Trimming removed 9 bases at V and 4 bases at J, with 8 bases between. The CDR3 extends over 11 amino acids. The CDR3 sequence is CASILADTQYF. The CDR3 bases are TGTGCCAGTATACTAGCAGATACGCAGTATTTT.

At least ten counts were recorded for this clonotype. The genes are TRBV29-1 and TRBJ2-7, with 10 bases identical to TRBD2. The CDR3 runs to 14 residues. Germline lookup yields CDR1 SQVTM and CDR2 ANQGSEA. V lost 6 bases, J lost 1 base, and 6 bases stayed unmatched. The CDR3 DNA reads TGCAGCGTGACCACTAGCGGGATTTCCTACGAGCAGTACTTC. The encoded protein is CSVTTSGISYEQYF.

This clonotype turned up a few times. The V gene is TRBV5-1, the J gene TRBJ2-7, with 7 bases fitting TRBD1. Per the germline V gene, CDR1 is SGHRS and CDR2 is YFSETQ. CDR3 size: 15 residues. J was trimmed by 4 bases and V by 0 bases; bases with no gene match: 7. The CDR3 DNA sequence: TGCGCCAGCAGCTTGGGGGACAGAACATCTTACGAGCAGTACTTC. Protein: CASSLGDRTSYEQYF.

At least ten counts were recorded for this clonotype. The chain has TRBV29-1 and TRBJ1-2, with 10 bases fitting TRBD1. This CDR3 spans 11 amino acids. Germline CDR1 and CDR2: SQVTM and ANQGSEA. After removal of 7 bases from V and 6 bases from J, the junction contained 2 bases not matched to a gene. For the CDR3, the DNA is TGCAGCGCCGGACAGGGGGATGGCTACACCTTC. This encodes CSAGQGDGYTF. The variable domain in full, with the rest retrieved from reference TRBV29-1 and TRBJ1-2, is SAVISQKPSRDICQRGTSLTIQCQVDSQVTMMFWYRQQPGQSLTLIATANQGSEATYESGFVIDKFPISRPNLTFSTLTVSNMSPEDSSIYLCSAGQGDGYTFGSGTRLTVV.

This clonotype has only a few counts. The rearrangement uses TRBV15 and TRBJ2-3; 7 bases line up with TRBD1. The CDR3 is made up of 15 amino acids. With 5 bases clipped from V and 3 bases from J, the junction kept 8 bases outside the gene matches. Germline V CDR1 and CDR2: LNHNV, YYDKDF (reference sequence). The CDR3 reads CATSGQGDGTDTQYF. For the CDR3, the DNA is TGTGCCACCAGCGGGCAGGGGGATGGGACAGATACGCAGTATTTT.

This chain links TRBV9 with TRBJ2-3, with D unresolved. The CDR3 has 16 amino acids. Germline V gene lookup returns CDR1 SGDLS and CDR2 YYNGEE. The V gene lost 0 bases and the J gene lost 0 bases, with 11 bases spanning the gap. CDR3 in DNA: TGTGCCAGCAGCGTAGCCCTATCCCCTAGCACAGATACGCAGTATTTT. Protein sequence: CASSVALSPSTDTQYF. Complete variable domain (other parts from reference TRBV9 and TRBJ2-3): DSGVTQTPKHLITATGQRVTLRCSPRSGDLSVYWYQQSLDQGLQFLIQYYNGEERAKGNILERFSAQQFPDLHSELNLSSLELGDSALYFCASSVALSPSTDTQYFGPGTRLTVL.

This clonotype was observed a single time. The V and J genes are TRBV13 and TRBJ2-7; 8 bases agree with TRBD2. The CDR3 is 14 amino acids. Trimming took 5 bases from V and 4 from J; bases not matched to a gene: 7. CDR1 is PRHDT, CDR2 FYEKMQ, per germline (reference sequence). The CDR3 protein is CASSRAGVEYEQYF. The DNA for the CDR3 is TGTGCCAGCAGCCGAGCGGGAGTTGAGTACGAGCAGTACTTC.

This clonotype was seen more than once but under ten times. This rearrangement joins TRBV3-1 to TRBJ2-1; D call uncertain. Trimming shortened V by 4 bases and J by 4 bases, and 20 bases separated the two germline ends. The CDR3 length is 17 residues. From germline, CDR1 is LGHDT and CDR2 YNNKEL (reference sequence). The DNA of the CDR3 is TGTGCCAGCAGCCCCCCGACCCACTGGCCCCCTTACAATGAGCAGTTCTTC. This gives the protein CASSPPTHWPPYNEQFF.

This clonotype was observed a handful of times. The chain links TRBV10-3 to TRBJ2-7; 13 nucleotides align to TRBD2. Per the germline V gene, CDR1 is ENHRY and CDR2 is SYGVKD. The CDR3 contains 19 residues. The trim removed 0 bases at V and 0 bases at J, leaving 8 bases unmatched. The CDR3 region is CAISESRLAGGPSSYEQYF. DNA for the CDR3: TGTGCCATCAGTGAGTCGAGACTAGCGGGAGGACCGAGCTCCTACGAGCAGTACTTC.

This clonotype was seen only a few times. The V call is TRBV12-3 or TRBV12-4, the J call TRBJ2-3; 7 bases agree with TRBD2. The ends lost 5 bases at V and 8 bases at J; junction bases unmatched: 7. CDR3 length: 13 amino acids. Here the CDR3 DNA reads TGTGCCAGCAGTCCCCCCGGGGAGGGTACGCAGTATTTT. It encodes CASSPPGEGTQYF.

The chain employs TRBV7-8 and TRBJ2-7; D possibly corresponds to TRBD2 (5 bases). CDR3 length: 13 residues. Deletions cut 5 bases from V and 5 bases from J, with 13 bases between. The V gene's germline CDR1 is SGHVS and CDR2 FQNEAQ. The CDR3 DNA follows: TGTGCCAGCAGCCTACTAGTCCGGGACGAGCAGTACTTC. It specifies CASSLLVRDEQYF.

This clonotype was observed a few times. V gene TRBV18 combines with J gene TRBJ1-2; 8 nucleotides agree with TRBD1. The CDR3 has 17 amino acids. After removal of 5 bases from V and 2 bases from J, the junction contained 13 bases not matched to a gene. Germline V gene lookup returns CDR1 KGHSH and CDR2 LQKENI. CDR3 region: CASSTEGQGVLNYGYTF. The CDR3 coding sequence is TGTGCCAGCTCAACAGAAGGACAGGGAGTTCTAAACTATGGCTACACCTTC.

The chain couples TRBV29-1 to TRBJ1-1; D unresolved. Germline CDR1 and CDR2: SQVTM and ANQGSEA. The CDR3 covers 10 residues. CDR3 nucleotides: TGCAAAGACGGAGACACTGAAGCTTTCTTT. It is translated as CKDGDTEAFF.

This chain uses TRBV6-2 or TRBV6-3 with TRBJ2-7; 8 positions match TRBD1. CDR3 size: 14 residues. V was clipped by 2 bases and J by 3 bases; unmatched bases: 3. In germline, CDR1 is MNHEY, CDR2 SVGEGT. As DNA, the CDR3 is TGTGCCAGCAGTTACGACGGACAGGGCTACGAGCAGTACTTC. Amino acid sequence: CASSYDGQGYEQYF.

This clonotype was detected a few times. The chain uses TRBV19 and TRBJ1-1, with D hard to call. The CDR3 is 13 residues long. The V end was cut by 5 bases, the J end by 3 bases, with 10 bases between. The V gene's germline CDR1 is LNHDA and CDR2 SQIVND (reference sequence). CDR3 residues: CASSPLRDTEAFF. The CDR3 DNA sequence: TGTGCCAGTAGTCCCCTTCGGGACACTGAAGCTTTCTTT.

In its sample, this clonotype was seen many times. The chain employs TRBV7-2 and TRBJ2-1; the match to TRBD1 covers 9 bases. This CDR3 comprises 13 residues. V shed 8 bases and J 6 bases; nucleotides not matched to a gene: 5. CDR1 and CDR2 (germline): SGHTA, FQGNSA. The CDR3 region has the DNA TGTGCCAGCGGATGGACAGGGGCCAATGAGCAGTTCTTC. This translates into CASGWTGANEQFF.

This chain links TRBV7-9 with TRBJ1-4; TRBD1 agrees at 7 bases. V lost 2 bases and J lost 0; bases outside the gene matches: 6. CDR3 length: 17 residues. Germline lookup yields CDR1 SEHNR and CDR2 FQNEAQ (reference sequence). The CDR3 coding sequence is TGTGCCAGCAGCTTACCTTACCAGGGGGCAACTAATGAAAAACTGTTTTTT. The encoded protein is CASSLPYQGATNEKLFF. The full variable domain, in which reference TRBV7-9 and TRBJ1-4 provide the parts outside the CDR3, is DTGVSQNPRHKITKRGQNVTFRCDPISEHNRLYWYRQTLGQGPEFLTYFQNEAQLEKSRLLSDRFSAERPKGSFSTLEIQRTEQGDSAMYLCASSLPYQGATNEKLFFGSGTQLSVL.

The chain combines TRBV27 with TRBJ2-1; D is possibly TRBD1 (6 bases). This CDR3 is built from 14 residues. V was clipped by 11 bases and J by 0 bases, with 14 bases between them. Per germline, CDR1 MNHEY and CDR2 SMNVEV (reference sequence). The CDR3 bases are TGTGCCTCCTACACGGACAGCTCCTACAATGAGCAGTTCTTC. This gives the protein CASYTDSSYNEQFF.